This T cell receptor (beta chain) is from a study of blood T cell repertoires in COVID-19. The CDR3 sequence is 17 residues long. The V end lost 1 base, the J end lost 0 bases, and 12 bases lay between the germline ends. Germline CDR1 is MNHEY and CDR2 is SMNVEV (reference sequence). Libraries were prepared by immunoSEQ multiplex PCR; TCRdb keeps only in-frame clonotypes and omits some of them. The top ten clones hold roughly 11% of a sample with 150,000 to 200,000 clones, over 70% of them seen once. The clonotype originates from a man aged 50-60 years who had recovered from COVID-19. The V and J genes are TRBV27 and TRBJ1-4, with D perhaps matching TRBD1 (5 bases). Sample: PBMCs or T cells enriched from blood (not recorded which). DNA of the CDR3: TGTGCCAGCAGTTTATTACCCGACAGAACAACTAATGAAAAACTGTTTTTT. Protein sequence: CASSLLPDRTTNEKLFF.